These 27 T cell receptor beta chains share one sample of origin, sequenced in a study of post-analysis software for immune sequencing data. The study, taken as a whole, reports: TRBV5-6, TRBV5-1 and TRBV20-1 were among roughly five TRBV segments more frequent in patients than controls.

Prepared TCR beta cDNA libraries contained unique molecular identifiers. Each CDR3 protein is one row after TCRdb ran MiXCR on the PCR reads. Among about 570,000 distinct CDR3 sequences listed, about a third were seen once. No antigens are known for them. Sample: blood. Every receptor here comes from a girl aged 2-17 years with multiple sclerosis.

V gene TRBV11-2 combines with J gene TRBJ2-7; 8 bases match TRBD1. The DNA end is a closer match to TRBJ2-5, so the J assignment may be wrong. Germline assignment: CDR1 SGHAT and CDR2 FQNNGV. The CDR3 is made up of 15 amino acids. CDR3 sequence: CASSLRQGLVETQYF. Here the CDR3 DNA reads TGTGCCAGCAGCTTGAGACAGGGGTTGGTGGAGACCCAGTACTTC.

V is TRBV29-1 and J is TRBJ2-7; no definite D call. The ends were cut back, 3 bases at V and 2 bases at J, with 14 bases in the middle. Germline V gene sequence: CDR1 SQVTM, CDR2 ANQGSEA. The CDR3 spans 14 residues. The CDR3 DNA reads TGCAGCGTTGATAAGGATGATGGAACCTACGAGCAGTACTTC. It is translated as CSVDKDDGTYEQYF.

The rearrangement links TRBV20-1 to TRBJ2-7; 8 nucleotides agree with TRBD1. CDR1 and CDR2 (germline): DFQATT, SNEGSKA (reference sequence). This CDR3 region has 13 residues. Trimming removed 3 bases from V and 5 bases from J; junction bases left unmatched: 6. The CDR3 DNA reads as TGCAGTGCTAGCAAGACAGGGGCGGACGAGCAGTACTTC. Amino acid sequence: CSASKTGADEQYF.

Turning to this clonotype: Since the CDR3 does not end with the conserved phenylalanine or tryptophan, this likely comes from a read error. The V and J genes are TRBV20-1 and TRBJ1-4, with 10 bases aligning to TRBD1. CDR3 length: 16 residues. With V trimmed by 5 bases and J by 7 bases, 13 bases remained unmatched. In germline, CDR1 is DFQATT, CDR2 SNEGSKA (reference sequence). The CDR3 loop is CSALDRDRGVSEKLFL. The CDR3 bases are TGCAGTGCTTTGGACCGGGACAGGGGAGTGAGTGAAAAACTGTTTTTG.

With regard to this clonotype: At one of its ends the junction is not consistent with the germline gene, which may arise from a read error. The rearrangement links TRBV7-2 to TRBJ2-1; D is possibly TRBD1 (7 bases). CDR1 is SGHTA and CDR2 is FQGNSA in the germline V gene. This CDR3 region has 16 residues. The CDR3 loop reads CASSSAPGGSCNEQFF. The CDR3, as DNA: TGTGCCAGCAGCTCCGCTCCAGGGGGGTCCTGCAATGAGCAGTTCTTC. Full variable domain (remainder filled in from reference TRBV7-2 and TRBJ2-1): GAGVSQSPSNKVTEKGKDVELRCDPISGHTALYWYRQSLGQGLEFLIYFQGNSAPDKSGLPSDRFSAERTGGSVSTLTIQRTQQEDSAVYLCASSSAPGGSCNEQFFGPGTRLTVL.

This clonotype has more than one count but fewer than ten. J is TRBJ2-1 and V is TRBV7-2; D is unresolved. Deletions cut 1 base from V and 2 bases from J, with 12 bases between. The germline CDR1 and CDR2 sequences are SGHTA and FQGNSA. The CDR3 is made up of 16 amino acids. The CDR3 DNA sequence: TGTGCCAGCAGCTTAGAGGCTCCGCGGACCTACAATGAGCAGTTCTTC. Protein: CASSLEAPRTYNEQFF.

The chain couples TRBV11-2 to TRBJ2-5; D call uncertain. TRBJ2-7 explains the end of the DNA better; the J call may be wrong. The CDR3 extends over 13 amino acids. The V gene's germline CDR1 is SGHAT and CDR2 FQNNGV. CDR3 sequence reads: CASSLDPVYEQYF. The CDR3, as DNA: TGTGCCAGCAGCTTGGACCCAGTTTACGAGCAGTACTTC.

The V and J genes are TRBV20-1 and TRBJ1-5; D unresolved. The CDR3 is made up of 13 amino acids. Germline V gene sequence: CDR1 DFQATT, CDR2 SNEGSKA (reference sequence). Trimming left V 3 bases short and J 3 bases short, with 9 bases between. For the CDR3, the DNA is TGCAGTGCTAGCCCTCCAGTCAATCAGCCCCAGCATTTT. It yields the protein CSASPPVNQPQHF.

This clonotype was recorded a few times. A junction boundary mismatches the germline segment, possibly from a read error. J is TRBJ2-1 and V is TRBV7-9; TRBD2 matches at 12 bases. Germline CDR1 and CDR2: SEHNR and FQNEAQ (reference sequence). The CDR3 extends over 16 amino acids. The CDR3 nucleotides read TGTGCCAGCAGCCTAGCGGGGGGGCGGCAGTACAATGAGCAGTTCTTC. Residues: CASSLAGGRQYNEQFF.

This clonotype was seen more than once but under ten times. The genes are TRBV4-1 and TRBJ2-7; either TRBD1 or TRBD2 may fit D (6 bases each). The CDR3 contains 14 residues. V was shortened by 0 bases and J by 9 bases, with 15 bases between the two germline ends. Germline loops: CDR1 MGHRA, CDR2 YSYEKL. The CDR3 nucleotides read TGCGCCAGCAGCCAAGATATCAGGGGAGGAGGGCAGTACTTC. The encoded protein is CASSQDIRGGGQYF.

The V gene is TRBV6-5, the J gene TRBJ1-5; D possibly corresponds to TRBD1 (6 bases). Germline V gene data show CDR1 as MNHEY and CDR2 as SVGAGI. The V and J ends lost 6 bases and 3 bases respectively, with 30 bases between them. The CDR3 consists of 20 residues. CDR3 in DNA: TGTGCCAGCAGCCTACTCGGCCCGGGGGCGGACACCTCCTTCAATCAGCCCCAGCATTTT. This sequence encodes CASSLLGPGADTSFNQPQHF.

The sample holds many counts of this clonotype. The chain carries TRBV7-2 and TRBJ2-1; 10 bases line up with TRBD1. The V and J ends lost 5 bases and 5 bases, in that order; junction bases with no gene match: 6. CDR1 SGHTA and CDR2 FQGNSA come from the germline V gene. The CDR3 consists of 15 residues. The chain's CDR3 is CASSESGQGNNEQFF. The CDR3 coding sequence is TGTGCCAGCAGCGAATCGGGACAGGGGAACAATGAGCAGTTCTTC.

The V call is TRBV7-8, the J call TRBJ1-2, with 10 bases that match TRBD1. The V gene's germline CDR1 is SGHVS and CDR2 FQNEAQ. V shed 5 bases and J 2 bases; nucleotides not matched to a gene: 5. This CDR3 contains 15 residues. CDR3 sequence: CASSGRTGGNYGYTF. CDR3 sequence (DNA): TGTGCCAGCAGCGGCCGGACAGGGGGGAACTATGGCTACACCTTC.

V and J are TRBV29-1 and TRBJ1-1; a weak D match, TRBD1 (5 bases). Looked up from germline, CDR1 is SQVTM and CDR2 is ANQGSEA. Trimming removed 3 bases at V and 4 bases at J, with 15 bases between. The CDR3 extends over 14 amino acids. CDR3 bases: TGCAGCGTTGATCGTCAGGGAATATTCACTGAAGCTTTCTTT. Its translation: CSVDRQGIFTEAFF.

The V call is TRBV28, the J call TRBJ2-2; 7 bases line up with TRBD1. Germline CDR1 is MDHEN and CDR2 is SYDVKM. There are 14 residues in the CDR3. V dropped 5 bases and J dropped 0; count of bases not matched to a gene: 0. The CDR3 bases are TGTGCCAGCAGTGGGACAGCGAACACCGGGGAGCTGTTTTTT. Amino acid sequence: CASSGTANTGELFF.

The chain uses TRBV7-9 and TRBJ2-1; the D gene is possibly TRBD2 (6 bases). Germline V gene data show CDR1 as SEHNR and CDR2 as FQNEAQ (reference sequence). The CDR3 has 17 residues. V was cut by 0 bases and J by 4 bases, with 16 bases left in between. In DNA, the CDR3 is TGTGCCAGCAGCTTAGCCCTCAGGTTAGCGGAATACAATGAGCAGTTCTTC. Its protein is CASSLALRLAEYNEQFF.

The chain couples TRBV20-1 to TRBJ2-3; 8 nucleotides match TRBD2. The J segment lost 3 bases and the V segment lost 6 bases, leaving 5 bases of the junction unmatched. The CDR3 consists of 13 residues. The germline V gene has CDR1 DFQATT and CDR2 SNEGSKA (reference sequence). The CDR3 region has the DNA TGCAGTGCCGGGACTAGGAGTACAGATACGCAGTATTTT. It translates to CSAGTRSTDTQYF.

This chain uses TRBV5-6 with TRBJ2-3; D unclear. CDR1 and CDR2 from the germline V gene are SGHDT and YYEEEE. This CDR3 has 13 residues. V was clipped by 0 bases and J by 7 bases, with 9 bases between them. CDR3 amino acids: CASSLDSTNTQYF. In DNA, the CDR3 is TGTGCCAGCAGCTTGGACAGCACCAATACGCAGTATTTT.

The chain uses TRBV29-1 and TRBJ2-3; the D gene is possibly TRBD1 (6 bases). There are 14 residues in the CDR3. The germline V and J ends were trimmed by 4 bases and 2 bases, with 13 bases remaining between them. Germline V lookup: CDR1 SQVTM, CDR2 ANQGSEA. CDR3 region: CSVGPGQNTDTQYF. The CDR3, as DNA: TGCAGCGTTGGTCCCGGACAGAACACAGATACGCAGTATTTT.

This clonotype has just a few counts. J is TRBJ1-5 and V is TRBV7-9; D is perhaps TRBD1 (6 bases). Germline CDR1 SEHNR, CDR2 FQNEAQ (reference sequence). CDR3 length equals 16 residues. Trimming removed 5 bases at V and 1 base at J, with 15 bases between. The CDR3: CASSQSRGLSNQPQHF. The CDR3 region has the DNA TGTGCCAGCAGCCAAAGCAGGGGTCTCAGCAATCAGCCCCAGCATTTT.

The V call is TRBV7-2, the J call TRBJ2-3; 16 bases fit TRBD2. CDR3 size: 19 residues. V trimming: 3 bases; J trimming: 4 bases; junction bases outside the gene matches: 10. From germline, CDR1 is SGHTA and CDR2 FQGNSA. CDR3 loop: CASSLTGTSGGAFSDTQYF. CDR3 coding DNA: TGTGCCAGCAGCTTGACGGGGACTAGCGGGGGGGCCTTCTCAGATACGCAGTATTTT.

This clonotype turned up a few times. The V and J genes are TRBV12-3 or TRBV12-4 and TRBJ1-5; no firm D call. Trimming removed 2 bases from V and 1 base from J, with 9 bases in between. The CDR3 sequence is 15 residues long. The CDR3 coding sequence is TGTGCCAGCAGTTTAAGGGAGGAGAGCAATCAGCCCCAGCATTTT. It translates to CASSLREESNQPQHF.

The J gene is TRBJ1-1, the V gene TRBV20-1, with D hard to call. The CDR3 length is 15 residues. Per the germline V gene, CDR1 is DFQATT and CDR2 is SNEGSKA (reference sequence). Between the trimmed V and J ends, which lost 2 bases and 0 bases, there was a span of 13 bases. DNA for the CDR3: TGCAGTGCTAGAATGACCGCTGCTCTGAACACTGAAGCTTTCTTT. This codes for CSARMTAALNTEAFF.

The chain recombines TRBV27 with TRBJ2-3; D unclear. V gave up 2 bases and J gave up 2 bases, with 11 bases separating them. The CDR3 length is 15 residues. Germline V gives CDR1 MNHEY, CDR2 SMNVEV (reference sequence). CDR3: CASSLDVVITDTQYF. In DNA form, the CDR3 reads TGTGCCAGCAGTTTAGACGTGGTGATCACAGATACGCAGTATTTT.

This rearrangement joins TRBV12-3 or TRBV12-4 to TRBJ2-7; 10 nucleotides match TRBD1. The V segment lost 7 bases and the J segment 7 bases; nucleotides outside the gene matches: 13. CDR3 length equals 15 residues. CDR3 bases: TGTGCCAGCACCTCACGCCGACAGGGGGCCTTAGAGCAGTACTTC. It specifies CASTSRRQGALEQYF.

This chain uses TRBV5-1 with TRBJ2-5; either TRBD1 or TRBD2 may supply D (5 bases each). TRBJ2-7 explains the end of the DNA better; the J call may be wrong. CDR3 length: 15 residues. Germline V gene data show CDR1 as SGHRS and CDR2 as YFSETQ. The CDR3 reads CASSLAGTPGNEQYF. In DNA form, the CDR3 reads TGCGCCAGCAGCTTGGCCGGGACCCCGGGCAACGAGCAGTACTTC.

Remarks on this clonotype: Without the conserved terminal phenylalanine or tryptophan, this CDR3 likely stems from a read error. The rearrangement uses TRBV29-1 and TRBJ1-2, with 8 bases identical to TRBD1. Germline assignment: CDR1 SQVTM and CDR2 ANQGSEA. This CDR3 is 14 amino acids long. The V gene end was trimmed by 4 bases and the J gene end by 3 bases; junction bases not matched to a gene: 7. The CDR3 loop is CSVVETGGDYGYTV. The CDR3 DNA sequence: TGCAGCGTTGTCGAAACAGGGGGGGACTATGGCTACACCGTC.